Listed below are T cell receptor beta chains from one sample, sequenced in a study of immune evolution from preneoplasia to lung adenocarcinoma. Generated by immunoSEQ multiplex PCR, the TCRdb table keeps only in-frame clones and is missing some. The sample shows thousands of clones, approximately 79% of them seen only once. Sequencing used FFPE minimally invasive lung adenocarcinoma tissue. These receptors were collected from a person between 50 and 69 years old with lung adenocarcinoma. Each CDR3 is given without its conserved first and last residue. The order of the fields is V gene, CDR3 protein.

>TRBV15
ATSRGRTSGGAGI
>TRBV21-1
ASSKVSGHNLH
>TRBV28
ASSHRAGPRDEQY
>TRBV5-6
ASSLEWQGRSYEQY
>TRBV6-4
ASSERSTDTQY
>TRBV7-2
ASSPGTGTEKLF
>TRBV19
ATTTGGFLLDTEAF
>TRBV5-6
ASSLDGGRNEQY
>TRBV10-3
AIRASGRATTDTQY
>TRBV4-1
ASSYDAGNTEAF
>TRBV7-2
ASSPGLANTYEQY
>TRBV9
ASRPCGELF
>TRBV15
ATSRGTGERYSNQPQH
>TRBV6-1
ASRVAMAGELF
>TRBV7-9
ASSLTSAGVGEQY
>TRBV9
ASSVGQVNTEAF
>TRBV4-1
ASSQGAGGSRFGDEQF
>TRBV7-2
ASSLATGGETQY
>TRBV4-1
ASSQVPQSSNQPQH
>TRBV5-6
ASSPGTYNYGYT
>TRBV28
ASSYLGSEDNEQF
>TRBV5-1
ASSLGSGGAGDTQY
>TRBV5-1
ASSLRTSGGTGELF
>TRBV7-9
ASSFDPMNTEAF
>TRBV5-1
ASSNSGGNTGELF
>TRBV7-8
ATSDGGKNIQY
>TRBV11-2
ASRRGTGPYEQY
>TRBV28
ASSSGREPYEQY
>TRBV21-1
ASSKTVRESIGGEAF
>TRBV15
ATSRAGEGIYEQY
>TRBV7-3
ASSQSGSQETQY